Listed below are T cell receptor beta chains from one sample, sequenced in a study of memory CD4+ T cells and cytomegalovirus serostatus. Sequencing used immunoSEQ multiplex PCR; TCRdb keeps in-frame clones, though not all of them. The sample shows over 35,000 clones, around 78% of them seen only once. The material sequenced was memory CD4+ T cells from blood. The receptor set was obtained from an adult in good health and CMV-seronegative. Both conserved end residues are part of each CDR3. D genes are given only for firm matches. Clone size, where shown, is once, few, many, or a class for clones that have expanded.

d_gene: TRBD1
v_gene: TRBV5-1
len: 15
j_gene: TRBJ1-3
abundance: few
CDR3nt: TGCGCCAGCAGACTTAGGACAGGGGCTGGAAACACCATATATTTT
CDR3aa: CASRLRTGAGNTIYF

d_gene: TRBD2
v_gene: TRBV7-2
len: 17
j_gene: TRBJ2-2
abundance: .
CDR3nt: TGTGCCAGCAGCCGACTAGCGGGGGGTGCGAACACCGGGGAGCTGTTTTTT
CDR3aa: CASSRLAGGANTGELFF

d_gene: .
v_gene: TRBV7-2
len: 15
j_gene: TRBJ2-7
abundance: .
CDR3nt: TGTGCCAGCAGCTTAGTCATGTCCCTACCGAACGAGCAGTACTTC
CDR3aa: CASSLVMSLPNEQYF

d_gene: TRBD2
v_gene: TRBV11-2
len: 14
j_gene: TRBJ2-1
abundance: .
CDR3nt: TGTGCCAGCAGCCCTAGAGCGGGGGCAAGGTGGGAGTTCTTC
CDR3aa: CASSPRAGARWEFF

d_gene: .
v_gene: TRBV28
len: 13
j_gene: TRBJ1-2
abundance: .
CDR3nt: TGTGCCAGCAGTTTATCTGCAGGGGATGGCTACACCTTC
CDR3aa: CASSLSAGDGYTF

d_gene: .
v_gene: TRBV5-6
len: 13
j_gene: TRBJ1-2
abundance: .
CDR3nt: TGTGCCAGCAGCCCAAGTCACAGCTATGGCTACACCTTC
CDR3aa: CASSPSHSYGYTF

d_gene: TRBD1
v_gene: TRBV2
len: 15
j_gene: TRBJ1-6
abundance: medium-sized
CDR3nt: TGTGCCAGCAGTGTGACAGGGCGGGAGGATTCACCCCTCCACTTT
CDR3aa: CASSVTGREDSPLHF

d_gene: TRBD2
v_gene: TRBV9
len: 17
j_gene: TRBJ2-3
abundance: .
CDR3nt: TGTGCCAGCAGCGTTTTCCCTACTAGCGGGGGGGCAGATACGCAGTATTTT
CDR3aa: CASSVFPTSGGADTQYF

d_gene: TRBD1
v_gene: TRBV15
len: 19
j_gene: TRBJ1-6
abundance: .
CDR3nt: TGTGCCACCAGCAGAGACGCCACCATACAGGGGGCTCACGGCTCACCCCTCCACTTT
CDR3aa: CATSRDATIQGAHGSPLHF

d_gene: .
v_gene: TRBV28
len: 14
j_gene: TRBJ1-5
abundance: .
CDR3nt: TGTGCCAGTCAGAAGGGGGGCCCCGGTCAGCCCCAGCATTTT
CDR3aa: CASQKGGPGQPQHF

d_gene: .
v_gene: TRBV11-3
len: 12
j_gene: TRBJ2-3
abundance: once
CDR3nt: TGTGCCAGCAGCGGAACACAGGGTCCTAAGTATTTT
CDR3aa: CASSGTQGPKYF

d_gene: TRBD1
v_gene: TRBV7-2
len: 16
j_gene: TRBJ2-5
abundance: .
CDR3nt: TGTGCCAGCAGCTCCCGGGGGACAGGGGAGGAAGAGACCCAGTACTTC
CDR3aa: CASSSRGTGEEETQYF

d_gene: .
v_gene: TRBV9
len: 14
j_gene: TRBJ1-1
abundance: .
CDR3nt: TGTGCCAGCAGCCCGGACCCGGGGAACACTGAAGCTTTCTTT
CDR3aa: CASSPDPGNTEAFF

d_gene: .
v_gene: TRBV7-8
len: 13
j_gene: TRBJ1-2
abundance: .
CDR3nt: TGTGCCAGCAGCTCCGCGGACGGATATGGCTACACCTTC
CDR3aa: CASSSADGYGYTF

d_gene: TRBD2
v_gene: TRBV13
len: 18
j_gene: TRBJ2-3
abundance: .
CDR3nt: TGTGCCAGCAGCTTAGAGACTAGCGGGGGGGCATGGGCAGATACGCAGTATTTT
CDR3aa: CASSLETSGGAWADTQYF

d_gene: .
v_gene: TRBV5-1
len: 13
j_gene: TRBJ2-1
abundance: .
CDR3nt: TGCGCCAGCAGCTCTGGACAGAAGGATGAGCAGTTCTTC
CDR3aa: CASSSGQKDEQFF

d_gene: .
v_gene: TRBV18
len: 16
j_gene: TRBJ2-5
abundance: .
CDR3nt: TGTGCCAGCTCACCATACCCAGTGGCGGCCCAAGAGACCCAGTACTTC
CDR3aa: CASSPYPVAAQETQYF

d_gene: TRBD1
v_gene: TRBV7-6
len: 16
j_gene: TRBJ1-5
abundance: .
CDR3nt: TGTGCCAGCAGCCCCAGGGGGAGGGATAGCAATCAGCCCCAGCATTTT
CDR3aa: CASSPRGRDSNQPQHF

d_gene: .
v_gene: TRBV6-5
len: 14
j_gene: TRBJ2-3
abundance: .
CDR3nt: TGTGCCAGCAGTGAAACTAGTTTTGCAGATACGCAGTATTTT
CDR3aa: CASSETSFADTQYF

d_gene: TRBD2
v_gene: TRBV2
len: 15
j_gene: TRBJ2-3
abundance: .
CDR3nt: TGTGCCAGCAGCCACGGGGGGGCTAGCACAGATACGCAGTATTTT
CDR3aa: CASSHGGASTDTQYF

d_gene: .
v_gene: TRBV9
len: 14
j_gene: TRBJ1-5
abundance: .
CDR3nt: TGTGCCAGCAGCGTAGACTCAGGCCGTGAGCCCCAGCATTTT
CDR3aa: CASSVDSGREPQHF

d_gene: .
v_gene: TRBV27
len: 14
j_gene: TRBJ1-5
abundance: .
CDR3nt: TGTGCCAGCAGCCCCCGGGAGGGAGATCAGCCCCAGCATTTT
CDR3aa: CASSPREGDQPQHF

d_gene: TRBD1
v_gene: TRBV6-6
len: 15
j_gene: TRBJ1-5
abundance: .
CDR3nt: TGTGCCAGCAGACCAGGGGGTAATAGCAATCAGCCCCAGCATTTT
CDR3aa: CASRPGGNSNQPQHF

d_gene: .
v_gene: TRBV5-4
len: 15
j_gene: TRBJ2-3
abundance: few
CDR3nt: TGTGCCAGCAGCCAAGGGGGGGTGGGTTCAGATACGCAGTATTTT
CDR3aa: CASSQGGVGSDTQYF

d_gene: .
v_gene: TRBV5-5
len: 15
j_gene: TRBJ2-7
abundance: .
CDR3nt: TGTGCCAGCAGGGCGGGACCGGGGAGCTCCTACGAGCAGTACTTC
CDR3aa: CASRAGPGSSYEQYF

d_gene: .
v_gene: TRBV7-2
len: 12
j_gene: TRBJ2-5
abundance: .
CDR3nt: TGTGCCAGCAGCTCCGACGGGGTGACCCAGTACTTC
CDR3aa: CASSSDGVTQYF

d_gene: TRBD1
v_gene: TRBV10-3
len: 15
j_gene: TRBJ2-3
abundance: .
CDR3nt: TGTGCCATCAGTGCGACAGGGGAAGGCACAGATACGCAGTATTTT
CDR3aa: CAISATGEGTDTQYF

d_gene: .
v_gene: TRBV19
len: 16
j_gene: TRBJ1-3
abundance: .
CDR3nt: TGTGCCAGTAGTATCCTGGGGGGGGTGAACGGAAACACCATATATTTT
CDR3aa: CASSILGGVNGNTIYF

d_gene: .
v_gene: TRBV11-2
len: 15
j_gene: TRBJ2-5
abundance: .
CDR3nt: TGTGCCAGCAGCCGAGGGACTGAGCGGAGTCAGACCCAGTACTTC
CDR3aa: CASSRGTERSQTQYF

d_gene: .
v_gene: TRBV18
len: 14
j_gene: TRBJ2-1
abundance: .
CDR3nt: TGTGCCAGCTCACCAGGGTCCTCATACAATGAGCAGTTCTTC
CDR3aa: CASSPGSSYNEQFF

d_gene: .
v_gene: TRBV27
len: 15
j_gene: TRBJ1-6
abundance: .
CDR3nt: TGTGCCAGCAGTTTCCGACAGGCGGGCGATTCACCCCTCCACTTT
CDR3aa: CASSFRQAGDSPLHF

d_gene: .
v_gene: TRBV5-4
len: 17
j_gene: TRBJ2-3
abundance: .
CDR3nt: TGTGCCAGCAGCTCATCTGAACGGGCAGGCCCCACGGATACGCAGTATTTT
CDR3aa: CASSSSERAGPTDTQYF

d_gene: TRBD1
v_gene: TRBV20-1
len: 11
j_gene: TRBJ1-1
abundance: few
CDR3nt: TGCAGTGCAGGGGGCGGACGGGAAGCTTTCTTT
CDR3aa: CSAGGGREAFF

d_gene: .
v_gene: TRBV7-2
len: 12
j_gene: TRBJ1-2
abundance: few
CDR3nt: TGTGCCAGTACCCAGGCTAACTATGGCTACACCTTC
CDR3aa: CASTQANYGYTF

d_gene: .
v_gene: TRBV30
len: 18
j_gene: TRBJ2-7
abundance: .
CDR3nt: TGTGCCTGGAGTGTCCTCTCCCCCCTGGGGGCGCAAGGACGGGAGCAGTACTTC
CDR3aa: CAWSVLSPLGAQGREQYF

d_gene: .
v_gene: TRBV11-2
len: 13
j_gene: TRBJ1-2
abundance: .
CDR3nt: TGTGCCAGCAGCTTAGATCGGGCGGATGGCTACACCTTC
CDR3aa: CASSLDRADGYTF

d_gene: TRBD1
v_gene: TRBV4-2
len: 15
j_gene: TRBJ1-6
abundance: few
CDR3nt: TGTGCCAGCAGCCGCGGTACAGGGGGCGATTCACCCCTCCACTTT
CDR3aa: CASSRGTGGDSPLHF

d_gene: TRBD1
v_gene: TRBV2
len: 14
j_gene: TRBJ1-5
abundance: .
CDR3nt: TGTGCCAGCAGTGAGGACAGGGGTGGACAGCCCCAGCATTTT
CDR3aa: CASSEDRGGQPQHF

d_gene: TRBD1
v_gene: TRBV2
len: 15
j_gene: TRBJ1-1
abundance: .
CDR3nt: TGTGCCAGCAGTTTCGGGGACAGGGGAAACACTGAAGCTTTCTTT
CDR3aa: CASSFGDRGNTEAFF

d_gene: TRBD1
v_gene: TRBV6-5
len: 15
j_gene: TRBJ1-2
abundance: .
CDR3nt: TGTGCCAGCAGTTACTCAAGGACAGGGAACTATGGCTACACCTTC
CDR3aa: CASSYSRTGNYGYTF

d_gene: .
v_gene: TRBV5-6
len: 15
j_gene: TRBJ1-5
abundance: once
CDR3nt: TGTGCCAGCAGTTTCCGGGACCGCCCGAATCAGCCCCAGCATTTT
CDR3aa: CASSFRDRPNQPQHF

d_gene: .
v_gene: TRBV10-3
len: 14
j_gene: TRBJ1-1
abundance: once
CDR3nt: TGTGCCATCCAGAAGGGGAACATGAACACTGAAGCTTTCTTT
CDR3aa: CAIQKGNMNTEAFF

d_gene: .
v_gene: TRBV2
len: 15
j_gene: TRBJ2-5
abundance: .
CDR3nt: TGTGCCAGCATGTCCCTGGGAACCGGGCAAGAGACCCAGTACTTC
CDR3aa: CASMSLGTGQETQYF

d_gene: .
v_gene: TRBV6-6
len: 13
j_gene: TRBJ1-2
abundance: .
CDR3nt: TGTGCCAGCAGTACGGGCCGGGCTTTTAGCTACACCTTC
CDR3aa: CASSTGRAFSYTF

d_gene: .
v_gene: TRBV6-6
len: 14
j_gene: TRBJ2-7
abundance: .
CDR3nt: TGTGCCAGCAGTTACTCCGACAGGCCCTACGAGCAGTACTTC
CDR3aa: CASSYSDRPYEQYF

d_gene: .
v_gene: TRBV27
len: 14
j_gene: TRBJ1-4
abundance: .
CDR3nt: TGTGCCAGCAGTTTCAGGGGCACGTATGAAAAACTGTTTTTT
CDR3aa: CASSFRGTYEKLFF

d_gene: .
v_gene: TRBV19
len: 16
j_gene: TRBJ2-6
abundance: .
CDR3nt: TGTGCCAGTAAGAGAGGAGCTGTCTCTGGGGCCAACGTCCTGACTTTC
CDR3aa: CASKRGAVSGANVLTF

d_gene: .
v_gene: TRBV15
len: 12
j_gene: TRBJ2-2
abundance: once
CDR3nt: TGTGCCACCAGCCCCGAGGCCGGGGAGCTGTTTTTT
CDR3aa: CATSPEAGELFF

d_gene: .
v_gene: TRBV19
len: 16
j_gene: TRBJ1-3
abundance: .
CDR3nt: TGTGCCAGTAGTCCCCGGACCAAGTCGGGAGGAAACACCATATATTTT
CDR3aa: CASSPRTKSGGNTIYF

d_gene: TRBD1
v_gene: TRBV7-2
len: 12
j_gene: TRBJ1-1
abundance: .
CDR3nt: TGTGCCAGCAGCTTCACAGGGGGTGAAGCTTTCTTT
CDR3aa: CASSFTGGEAFF

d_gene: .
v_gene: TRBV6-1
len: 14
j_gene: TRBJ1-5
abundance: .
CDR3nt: TGTGCCAGCAGTGAAGCGACAAGCAATCAGCCCCAGCATTTT
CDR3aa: CASSEATSNQPQHF

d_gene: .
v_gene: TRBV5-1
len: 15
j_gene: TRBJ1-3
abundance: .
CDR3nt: TGCGCCAGCAGCTCCCTCGGGGACCCTGGAAACACCATATATTTT
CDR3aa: CASSSLGDPGNTIYF

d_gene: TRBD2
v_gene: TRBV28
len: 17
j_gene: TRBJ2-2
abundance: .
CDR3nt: TGTGCCAGCAGTTTATGGTCGCTAGCGGGGGGGCCTGGGGAGCTGTTTTTT
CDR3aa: CASSLWSLAGGPGELFF

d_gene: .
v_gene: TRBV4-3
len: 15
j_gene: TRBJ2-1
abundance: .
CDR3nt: TGCGCCAGCAGCCAAGGGACTATGGCGCCCGATGAGCAGTTCTTC
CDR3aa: CASSQGTMAPDEQFF